The 20 T cell receptor beta chains below were found in one sample sequenced in a study of T cells in Graves' hyperthyroidism and ophthalmopathy. Amplified TCR beta CDR3 regions came from RNA transcripts. When the TCR CDR3 underwent first-round RT-PCR, the HTBI primer set was used. TCRdb redid the calling of the multiplex PCR reads with MiXCR, one entry per CDR3 protein. In the table there are 400,000 to 600,000 distinct CDR3 sequences, around 20% of which are singletons. Sequenced: blood. The receptors here all came from a man between 18 and 29 years old with Graves' hyperthyroidism.

This clonotype came up many times. The chain has TRBV11-1 and TRBJ1-1; TRBD1 might be the D (5 bases). Germline V gene sequence: CDR1 SGHAT, CDR2 FQDESV (reference sequence). The CDR3 totals 18 residues. Trimming shortened V by 5 bases and J by 0 bases, and 22 bases separated the two germline ends. In nucleotides, the CDR3 is TGTGCCAGCAGCCACCTAGGTACAGGAAAGTCAATGAACACTGAAGCTTTCTTT. As protein: CASSHLGTGKSMNTEAFF.

The table lists this clonotype with many counts. The CDR3 DNA reads TGTGCCAGCAGACCGACAGGGAGGGGAGAGACCCAGTACTTC. This sequence encodes CASRPTGRGETQYF. J is TRBJ2-5 and V is TRBV12-3 or TRBV12-4; the D call may be TRBD1 or TRBD2 (7 bases each). V gave up 6 bases and J gave up 4 bases, with 15 bases separating them. The CDR3 is 14 amino acids.

Many counts were recorded for this clonotype. The V and J genes are TRBV10-3 and TRBJ1-5; unclear D gene. CDR1 is ENHRY, CDR2 SYGVKD, per germline. The V and J ends lost 10 bases and 7 bases respectively, with 23 bases between them. The CDR3 sequence is 15 residues long. The CDR3 region is CATGSGTSGRQPQHF. CDR3 bases: TGTGCCACCGGATCGGGAACCTCCGGAAGACAGCCCCAGCATTTT.

This clonotype was recorded many times. V usage is TRBV4-1 and J usage is TRBJ1-1, with D possibly TRBD1 on 5 matching bases. Germline CDR1 and CDR2: MGHRA and YSYEKL. V lost 4 bases to trimming and J lost 5 bases, with 14 bases between them. The CDR3 is made up of 14 amino acids. CDR3 DNA: TGCGCCAGCAGCCTGTCCGGGGCGAGGACTGAAGCTTTCTTT. Its protein is CASSLSGARTEAFF.

The CDR3 nucleotides are TGTGCCAGCAGTTACTCAAACGGGGGTATGAACACTGAAGCTTTCTTT. This gives the protein CASSYSNGGMNTEAFF. The rearrangement links TRBV6-5 to TRBJ1-1; maybe TRBD1 (5 bases). Germline V gene data show CDR1 as MNHEY and CDR2 as SVGAGI. Trimming removed 0 bases at V and 0 bases at J, with 11 bases between. The length of the CDR3 is 16 residues.

The CDR3 spells CASSQGTSAYEQYF. CDR3 DNA sequence: TGCGCCAGCAGCCAAGGAACTAGCGCCTACGAGCAGTACTTC. The chain carries TRBV4-1 and TRBJ2-7, with 7 bases that match TRBD2. Trimming removed 1 base from V and 2 bases from J; junction bases left unmatched: 2. Per the germline V gene, CDR1 is MGHRA and CDR2 is YSYEKL. The CDR3 totals 14 residues.

There are many counts of this clonotype. The V gene is TRBV12-3 or TRBV12-4, the J gene TRBJ1-2; weak D call: TRBD1 (5 bases). V was trimmed by 1 base and J by 6 bases, leaving 9 bases between them. The CDR3 totals 13 residues. CDR3 residues: CASSLEGSNGYTF. The CDR3, as DNA: TGTGCCAGCAGTTTAGAGGGGTCCAATGGCTACACCTTC.

CDR3 sequence: CASNLGTSNYEQYF. The CDR3 DNA reads as TGTGCCAGCAACCTCGGGACTAGTAACTACGAGCAGTACTTC. The chain uses TRBV7-2 and TRBJ2-7; the match to TRBD2 covers 8 bases. CDR3 size: 14 residues. Per germline, CDR1 SGHTA and CDR2 FQGNSA. V lost 7 bases, J lost 3 bases, and 8 bases stayed unmatched.

Ten or more counts support this clonotype. The chain uses TRBV19 and TRBJ2-7; maybe TRBD1 (6 bases). V gave up 4 bases and J gave up 3 bases, with 13 bases separating them. The CDR3 is 14 amino acids. Germline V lookup: CDR1 LNHDA, CDR2 SQIVND (reference sequence). The CDR3 region has the DNA TGTGCCAGTAGTAAGATGGGGGCCGTCTACGAGCAGTACTTC. Translated, it gives CASSKMGAVYEQYF.

This clonotype occurred a few times. The chain uses TRBV6-1 and TRBJ1-2; the D is unclear. The V end was cut by 1 base, the J end by 4 bases, with 7 bases between. The CDR3 contains 13 residues. Germline CDR1 reads MNHNS; CDR2 reads SASEGT. CDR3 sequence: CASSEEVIYGYTF. CDR3 nucleotide sequence: TGTGCCAGCAGTGAAGAGGTAATCTATGGCTACACCTTC.

V gene TRBV28 combines with J gene TRBJ1-2; TRBD1 agrees at 11 bases. V gave up 4 bases and J gave up 8 bases; unmatched junction bases: 3. There are 13 residues in the CDR3. Germline CDR1 reads MDHEN; CDR2 reads SYDVKM. The CDR3 nucleotides are TGTGCCAGCAGTTGGACAGGGGGCCTGGGCTACACCTTC. It is translated as CASSWTGGLGYTF.

The chain links TRBV5-1 to TRBJ1-1; the D is unclear. The germline V gene has CDR1 SGHRS and CDR2 YFSETQ. This CDR3 comprises 14 residues. Trimming removed 4 bases from V and 2 bases from J, with 12 bases in between. The CDR3 spells CASSTSGGNTEAFF. In DNA, the CDR3 is TGCGCCAGCAGCACCTCTGGCGGCAACACTGAAGCTTTCTTT.

The chain has TRBV6-1 and TRBJ2-7, with D perhaps TRBD1 (5 bases). Trimming pared 2 bases from V and 2 bases from J, leaving 13 bases between. The CDR3 covers 15 residues. Germline values: CDR1 MNHNS, CDR2 SASEGT. Here the CDR3 reads CASSEFGDSAYEQYF. CDR3 nucleotides: TGTGCCAGCAGTGAATTTGGCGACAGCGCCTACGAGCAGTACTTC.

This clonotype was seen many times. For the CDR3, the DNA is TGCAGTGCTAGTTACCGACAGGGCGCCGGGGAGCTGTTTTTT. Its protein product is CSASYRQGAGELFF. The rearrangement links TRBV20-1 to TRBJ2-2; 7 bases line up with TRBD1. V shed 3 bases and J 6 bases; nucleotides not matched to a gene: 7. CDR1 is DFQATT and CDR2 is SNEGSKA in the germline V gene (reference sequence). There are 14 residues in the CDR3.

The genes are TRBV12-3 or TRBV12-4 and TRBJ1-5; 7 bases fit TRBD1. This CDR3 region has 15 residues. V trimming: 6 bases; J trimming: 3 bases; junction bases outside the gene matches: 8. The CDR3 DNA reads TGTGCCAGCAGCCACCGGGACAGATCCAATCAGCCCCAGCATTTT. Translation: CASSHRDRSNQPQHF.

This clonotype has at least ten counts. The CDR3 is CSALTSGGAHEQYF. DNA for the CDR3: TGCAGTGCGTTGACTAGCGGGGGGGCCCACGAGCAGTACTTC. This chain links TRBV20-1 with TRBJ2-7; TRBD2 aligns across 14 bases. This CDR3 contains 14 residues. CDR1 DFQATT and CDR2 SNEGSKA come from the germline V gene (reference sequence). After removal of 6 bases from V and 5 bases from J, the junction contained 6 bases not matched to a gene.

This clonotype was observed at least ten times. The chain links TRBV7-9 to TRBJ1-5; 9 bases fit TRBD1. This CDR3 is 14 amino acids long. Per germline, CDR1 SEHNR and CDR2 FQNEAQ (reference sequence). V trimming: 3 bases; J trimming: 5 bases; junction bases outside the gene matches: 2. For the CDR3, the DNA is TGTGCCAGCAGCTTCGGGACAGGGTATCAGCCCCAGCATTTT. This gives the protein CASSFGTGYQPQHF.

This chain links TRBV7-2 with TRBJ1-5; TRBD1 is a possible D gene (5 bases). With 6 bases removed from V and 0 bases from J, the gap between germline ends came to 9 bases. The germline CDR1 and CDR2 sequences are SGHTA and FQGNSA. This CDR3 contains 14 residues. CDR3 nucleotides: TGTGCCAGCAGGTTCGGGGGTAGCAATCAGCCCCAGCATTTT. This sequence encodes CASRFGGSNQPQHF.

This clonotype has only a few counts. The chain employs TRBV11-2 and TRBJ1-1; D may be TRBD1 (5 bases). V shed 6 bases and J shed 4 bases, with 15 bases lying between them. Germline V gives CDR1 SGHAT, CDR2 FQNNGV. The CDR3 contains 14 residues. Here the CDR3 reads CASRPGGEGTEAFF. CDR3 bases: TGTGCCAGCAGACCCGGGGGGGAAGGCACTGAAGCTTTCTTT. Full variable domain (rest looked up from reference TRBV11-2 and TRBJ1-1): EAGVAQSPRYKIIEKRQSVAFWCNPISGHATLYWYQQILGQGPKLLIQFQNNGVVDDSQLPKDRFSAERLKGVDSTLKIQPAKLEDSAVYLCASRPGGEGTEAFFGQGTRLTVV.

This clonotype has at least ten counts. The chain combines TRBV6-5 with TRBJ1-5; 7 bases agree with TRBD1. The CDR3 runs to 13 residues. Trimming removed 5 bases from V and 6 bases from J; junction bases left unmatched: 4. The germline gives CDR1 MNHEY, CDR2 SVGAGI. CDR3 region: CASSQGVSQPQHF. The CDR3 bases are TGTGCCAGCAGTCAGGGGGTCTCTCAGCCCCAGCATTTT.